Each of the 15 T cell receptor beta chains below was sequenced from the same sample in a study of T cell responses to AZD1222 COVID-19 vaccine. Some clones are missing from TCRdb's copy, which holds only in-frame ones; the method was immunoSEQ multiplex PCR. The sample has about 200,000 clones; under 95% are singletons. Sequencing was performed on peripheral blood, taken 28 days after the second AZD1222 dose. These receptors all stem from an adult who received the AZD1222 COVID-19 vaccine.

The rearrangement links TRBV2 to TRBJ2-2; no firm D call. Germline loops: CDR1 SNHLY, CDR2 FYNNEI. V lost 3 bases and J 8 bases, leaving 16 bases between the germline ends. The CDR3 runs 15 residues. The CDR3 spells CASSDARVGLGELFF. The CDR3 coding sequence is TGTGCCAGCAGTGATGCAAGGGTGGGGTTAGGGGAGCTGTTTTTT. Using reference TRBV2 and TRBJ2-2 for the parts outside the CDR3, the full variable domain is EPEVTQTPSHQVTQMGQEVILRCVPISNHLYFYWYRQILGQKVEFLVSFYNNEISEKSEIFDDQFSVERPDGSNFTLKIRSTKLEDSAMYFCASSDARVGLGELFFGEGSRLTVL.

V usage is TRBV3-1 (or the pseudogene TRBV3-2) and J usage is TRBJ2-1, with D perhaps being TRBD1 or TRBD2 (5 bases each). Germline V gene data show CDR1 as LGHDT and CDR2 as YNNKEL (reference sequence). CDR3 length: 11 residues. Trimming stripped 4 bases from V and 9 bases from J, with 7 bases between. This CDR3 reads CASSLRGEQFF. In DNA form, the CDR3 reads TGTGCCAGCAGCCTGAGGGGTGAGCAGTTCTTC.

This chain connects TRBV27 to TRBJ2-5; 8 nucleotides match TRBD1. Per germline, CDR1 MNHEY and CDR2 SMNVEV (reference sequence). This CDR3 is 15 amino acids long. J lost 9 bases, V lost 5 bases, and 14 bases had no gene match. CDR3 sequence reads: CASSPGTGPRWSQYF. As DNA, the CDR3 is TGTGCCAGCAGTCCCGGGACAGGCCCTAGGTGGTCCCAGTACTTC.

This chain connects TRBV9 to TRBJ1-2; D is undetermined. CDR1 SGDLS and CDR2 YYNGEE come from the germline V gene. V gave up 1 base and J gave up 2 bases, with 12 bases separating them. CDR3 length: 15 amino acids. CDR3 loop: CASSVTSDTNYGYTF. The CDR3 nucleotides read TGTGCCAGCAGCGTAACCTCCGACACCAACTATGGCTACACCTTC.

The genes are TRBV5-1 and TRBJ1-3, with D unresolved. V lost 4 bases and J lost 0, with 14 bases in between. Germline V gene lookup returns CDR1 SGHRS and CDR2 YFSETQ. The CDR3 totals 16 residues. CDR3 bases: TGCGCCAGCAGCCTTGCGGGCATCAGCTCTGGAAACACCATATATTTT. Translation gives CASSLAGISSGNTIYF. Filled out from reference TRBV5-1 and TRBJ1-3, the complete variable domain reads KAGVTQTPRYLIKTRGQQVTLSCSPISGHRSVSWYQQTPGQGLQFLFEYFSETQRNKGNFPGRFSGRQFSNSRSEMNVSTLELGDSALYLCASSLAGISSGNTIYFGEGSWLTVV.

CDR3 sequence reads: CASSSLGQGAWDEQFF. Here the CDR3 DNA reads TGTGCCAGCAGTTCGCTTGGACAGGGGGCTTGGGATGAGCAGTTCTTC. The V and J genes are TRBV27 and TRBJ2-1, with 11 bases that match TRBD1. Germline V lookup: CDR1 MNHEY, CDR2 SMNVEV (reference sequence). V shed 4 bases and J 8 bases; nucleotides not matched to a gene: 10. The CDR3 extends over 16 amino acids.

The rearrangement uses TRBV10-2 and TRBJ2-7, with 10 bases that match TRBD1. Germline V gene sequence: CDR1 WSHSY, CDR2 SAAADI. The CDR3 totals 14 residues. The trim removed 7 bases at V and 3 bases at J, leaving 6 bases unmatched. CDR3 nucleotide sequence: TGCGCCAGCACCGAGACAGGGGGCATCTACGAGCAGTACTTC. It codes for CASTETGGIYEQYF.

The rearrangement uses TRBV18 and TRBJ1-1; no reliable D call. The CDR3 is 15 residues long. Germline CDR1 and CDR2: KGHSH and LQKENI. Trimming removed 0 bases at V and 2 bases at J, with 10 bases between. Here the CDR3 reads CASSPPVGPNTEAFF. The CDR3 DNA reads as TGTGCCAGCTCACCACCGGTAGGGCCCAACACTGAAGCTTTCTTT.

The chain carries TRBV9 and TRBJ2-7, with D maybe TRBD2 (5 bases). This CDR3 is built from 16 residues. V lost 3 bases and J lost 0, with 16 bases in between. Per the germline V gene, CDR1 is SGDLS and CDR2 is YYNGEE. This chain's CDR3 is CASSGTPGKSSYEQYF. CDR3 DNA: TGTGCCAGCAGCGGGACCCCGGGGAAAAGCTCCTACGAGCAGTACTTC. Looking up the rest from reference TRBV9 and TRBJ2-7 gives the full variable domain: DSGVTQTPKHLITATGQRVTLRCSPRSGDLSVYWYQQSLDQGLQFLIQYYNGEERAKGNILERFSAQQFPDLHSELNLSSLELGDSALYFCASSGTPGKSSYEQYFGPGTRLTVT.

The V gene is TRBV28, the J gene TRBJ1-2; unclear D gene. The CDR3 consists of 13 residues. Per the germline V gene, CDR1 is MDHEN and CDR2 is SYDVKM. In nucleotides, the CDR3 is TGTGCTACGCTTTCGGTGGTGGTTTATGGCTACACCTTC. It codes for CATLSVVVYGYTF.

The chain combines TRBV9 with TRBJ1-2, with 10 bases fitting TRBD1. The V gene end was trimmed by 0 bases and the J gene end by 6 bases; junction bases not matched to a gene: 8. This CDR3 has 16 residues. Germline V gene sequence: CDR1 SGDLS, CDR2 YYNGEE. CDR3 region: CASSVEFPGTGDGYTF. The CDR3 nucleotides read TGTGCCAGCAGCGTAGAATTCCCCGGGACAGGGGATGGCTACACCTTC. The entire variable domain, with the rest obtained from reference TRBV9 and TRBJ1-2, is as follows: DSGVTQTPKHLITATGQRVTLRCSPRSGDLSVYWYQQSLDQGLQFLIQYYNGEERAKGNILERFSAQQFPDLHSELNLSSLELGDSALYFCASSVEFPGTGDGYTFGSGTRLTVV.

The V gene is TRBV7-9, the J gene TRBJ2-1; D not resolved. This CDR3 has 12 residues. Trimming took 4 bases from V and 4 from J, leaving 5 bases between them. Germline lookup yields CDR1 SEHNR and CDR2 FQNEAQ (reference sequence). CDR3 DNA: TGTGCCAGCAGCTGGGATTACAATGAGCAGTTCTTC. Its protein is CASSWDYNEQFF.

This chain joins TRBV5-1 and TRBJ1-6; TRBD1 aligns across 7 bases. The CDR3 totals 16 residues. Germline V gives CDR1 SGHRS, CDR2 YFSETQ. V shed 4 bases and J 6 bases; nucleotides not matched to a gene: 10. The CDR3 sequence is CASSQTGQGRNSPLHF. CDR3 coding DNA: TGCGCCAGCAGCCAGACAGGGCAAGGACGTAATTCACCCCTCCACTTT.

The chain employs TRBV3-1 (or the pseudogene TRBV3-2) and TRBJ2-3; TRBD2 agrees at 9 bases. This CDR3 has 19 amino acids. Germline trimming cut 2 bases from V and 0 bases from J; bases unmatched to any gene: 12. The germline V gene encodes CDR1 LGHDT and CDR2 YNNKEL (reference sequence). The CDR3 region is CASSQFSGPSGGSTDTQYF. DNA for the CDR3: TGTGCCAGCAGCCAATTCTCAGGCCCCAGCGGGGGGAGCACAGATACGCAGTATTTT.

The chain combines TRBV21-1 with TRBJ1-2. TRBV21-1 is classified as a pseudogene. This CDR3 spans 12 amino acids. CDR3 bases: TGTGCCAGCAGCCATCCCTACCCGTCCTACACCTTC. Its protein is CASSHPYPSYTF.